This entry lists 6 T cell receptor beta chains sequenced from one sample in a study of blood T cell repertoires in COVID-19. Clones were read by immunoSEQ multiplex PCR, and TCRdb kept only the in-frame ones, dropping some. This table has a few hundred thousand clones, 70% to 90% appearing once. Sequenced material: PBMCs or T cells enriched from blood (not recorded which). The origin of the receptors is a woman aged 45-65 years who had recovered from COVID-19.

The rearrangement links TRBV28 to TRBJ2-7, with 7 bases fitting TRBD1. Trimming cost V 8 bases and J 2 bases; bases outside gene matches: 12. Germline values: CDR1 MDHEN, CDR2 SYDVKM. This CDR3 contains 15 residues. CDR3 in DNA: TGTGCCAGCGGCCCCCCCGGGACAGTAACCTACGAGCAGTACTTC. The encoded protein is CASGPPGTVTYEQYF.

The rearrangement links TRBV12-5 to TRBJ2-7; 9 nucleotides align to TRBD1. Unmatched junction bases numbered 10, after V lost 1 base and J lost 3 bases. The CDR3 is 17 amino acids. Germline V lookup: CDR1 LGHNT, CDR2 FRNRAP. CDR3 sequence (DNA): TGTGCTAGTGGTTTGGCCCGGACAGGGGCTACCTTCTACGAGCAGTACTTC. It codes for CASGLARTGATFYEQYF.

The chain recombines TRBV9 with TRBJ1-5; no reliable D call. Germline CDR1 and CDR2: SGDLS and YYNGEE. The CDR3 loop spans 15 amino acids. V was clipped by 0 bases and J by 0 bases, with 7 bases between them. The CDR3 bases are TGTGCCAGCAGCGTAGGGCAGGATAGCAATCAGCCCCAGCATTTT. Protein: CASSVGQDSNQPQHF. The full variable domain, in which reference TRBV9 and TRBJ1-5 provide the parts outside the CDR3, is DSGVTQTPKHLITATGQRVTLRCSPRSGDLSVYWYQQSLDQGLQFLIQYYNGEERAKGNILERFSAQQFPDLHSELNLSSLELGDSALYFCASSVGQDSNQPQHFGDGTRLSIL.

The V call is TRBV29-1, the J call TRBJ2-3; 8 nucleotides align to TRBD2. Germline loops: CDR1 SQVTM, CDR2 ANQGSEA. The CDR3 has 16 residues. Trimming at V came to 6 bases and at J to 8 bases, leaving 19 bases not matched to a gene. CDR3 amino acids: CSVSPTSGAVVGTQYF. CDR3 nucleotides: TGCAGCGTCTCCCCAACTAGCGGAGCGGTAGTCGGTACGCAGTATTTT.

This clone showed up just a few times. This chain joins TRBV9 and TRBJ2-3; no clear D gene. Germline V gene data show CDR1 as SGDLS and CDR2 as YYNGEE. The CDR3 extends over 13 amino acids. Deletions cut 0 bases from V and 5 bases from J, with 7 bases between. The CDR3 DNA is TGTGCCAGCAGCGTAGATAGTTTAGATACGCAGTATTTT. Translating gives CASSVDSLDTQYF.

The chain employs TRBV18 and TRBJ2-7, with 7 bases identical to TRBD1. The CDR3 loop spans 15 amino acids. Looked up from germline, CDR1 is KGHSH and CDR2 is LQKENI. The V segment lost 3 bases and the J segment 1 base; nucleotides outside the gene matches: 6. The CDR3, as DNA: TGTGCCAGCTCACCCGAAACGGGACAGTCCTACGAGCAGTACTTC. This encodes CASSPETGQSYEQYF.